A single sample gave rise to the 21 T cell receptor beta chains below, sequenced in a study of blood T cell repertoires in COVID-19. Some clones are missing from TCRdb's copy, which holds only in-frame ones; the method was immunoSEQ multiplex PCR. The profile shows 150,000 to 200,000 clones, 90% of them singletons. The sequencing input was peripheral blood. All receptors come from a man aged 55 to 69 with active or convalescent COVID-19.

V and J are TRBV2 and TRBJ1-1; D not resolved. This CDR3 spans 13 amino acids. The V end lost 4 bases, the J end lost 1 base, and 7 bases lay between the germline ends. CDR1 is SNHLY and CDR2 is FYNNEI in the germline V gene. CDR3 sequence: CASSGSRNTEAFF. The DNA of the CDR3 is TGTGCCAGCAGTGGGAGCCGGAACACTGAAGCTTTCTTT.

The rearrangement joins TRBV7-2 to TRBJ1-1; no reliable D call. Germline V gene data show CDR1 as SGHTA and CDR2 as FQGNSA. V lost 1 base and J lost 13, with 16 bases in between. This CDR3 spans 13 amino acids. The CDR3 reads CASSLDWSSQDFF. CDR3 DNA: TGTGCCAGCAGCTTAGATTGGAGCTCCCAAGATTTCTTT.

This clone has just a few counts. The CDR3 here is CASSLLEGQGAMYEQYF. CDR3 nucleotide sequence: TGTGCCAGCAGCTTACTAGAGGGACAGGGGGCCATGTACGAGCAGTACTTC. V and J are TRBV11-3 and TRBJ2-7; 12 nucleotides agree with TRBD1. This CDR3 contains 17 residues. V shed 2 bases, J shed 4 bases, and the junction held 9 bases outside the gene matches. From germline, CDR1 is SGHNT and CDR2 YENEEA.

V is TRBV7-2 and J is TRBJ2-3, with 8 bases aligning to TRBD2. Germline CDR1 is SGHTA and CDR2 is FQGNSA. V was clipped by 2 bases and J by 3 bases; unmatched bases: 13. The CDR3 has 18 residues. CDR3 protein: CASSLRGGLISVTDTQYF. CDR3 DNA sequence: TGTGCCAGCAGCTTACGGGGGGGCCTTATCTCCGTAACAGATACGCAGTATTTT.

Worth noting for this clone: This sample also contains other DNA sequences that code for the same CDR3. V usage is TRBV6-5 and J usage is TRBJ2-7, with 10 positions matching TRBD1. CDR1 MNHEY and CDR2 SVGAGI come from the germline V gene. The CDR3 is 15 amino acids. V was clipped by 0 bases and J by 3 bases; unmatched bases: 2. Here the CDR3 DNA reads TGTGCCAGCAGTTACTCGAGGACAGGGGGCTACGAGCAGTACTTC. This encodes CASSYSRTGGYEQYF.

The chain couples TRBV11-2 to TRBJ2-1; the match to TRBD2 covers 14 bases. The CDR3 runs to 17 residues. The V gene end was trimmed by 1 base and the J gene end by 9 bases; junction bases not matched to a gene: 8. From germline, CDR1 is SGHAT and CDR2 FQNNGV. The CDR3 loop is CASSLGRLAGGLGEQFF. The CDR3 bases are TGTGCCAGCAGCTTAGGCCGACTAGCGGGAGGGCTAGGTGAGCAGTTCTTC.

J is TRBJ1-1 and V is TRBV19; 8 bases fit TRBD1. Germline V CDR1 and CDR2: LNHDA, SQIVND (reference sequence). V lost 5 bases to trimming and J lost 4 bases; unmatched junction nucleotides: 6. The CDR3 spans 14 residues. The CDR3 coding sequence is TGTGCCAGTAGTGGACAGGGCCGGGGCACTGAAGCTTTCTTT. It specifies CASSGQGRGTEAFF.

V is TRBV27 and J is TRBJ2-2; no reliable D call. This CDR3 spans 14 amino acids. V dropped 2 bases and J dropped 1 base, with 5 bases sitting between them. CDR1 MNHEY and CDR2 SMNVEV come from the germline V gene (reference sequence). CDR3 amino acids: CASSLMRNTGELFF. For the CDR3, the DNA is TGTGCCAGCAGTTTAATGAGGAACACCGGGGAGCTGTTTTTT.

The chain employs TRBV23-1 and TRBJ2-7; 7 bases align to TRBD1. TRBV23-1 is an open reading frame whose function is uncertain. CDR3 length: 14 residues. Germline trimming cut 2 bases from V and 2 bases from J; bases unmatched to any gene: 3. CDR3 loop: CASSQPGQTYEQYF. DNA of the CDR3: TGCGCCAGCAGTCAACCGGGACAGACCTACGAGCAGTACTTC.

This clone appeared once. The rearrangement uses TRBV24-1 and TRBJ2-1, with 13 bases aligning to TRBD2. Germline trimming cut 7 bases from V and 9 bases from J; bases unmatched to any gene: 17. Germline assignment: CDR1 KGHDR and CDR2 SFDVKD. There are 18 residues in the CDR3. The CDR3 nucleotides are TGTGCCACCAGGAACCCCGGTTGGGGGACTAGCGGGAAGGGTGAGCAGTTCTTC. This sequence encodes CATRNPGWGTSGKGEQFF.

This chain links TRBV18 with TRBJ2-7, with 10 bases lining up with TRBD1. Germline V gene sequence: CDR1 KGHSH, CDR2 LQKENI. The J segment lost 3 bases and the V segment lost 4 bases, leaving 6 bases of the junction unmatched. This CDR3 has 15 residues. The CDR3 nucleotides are TGTGCCAGCTCACGTGGACAGGGGGTTTTCTACGAGCAGTACTTC. Translating gives CASSRGQGVFYEQYF.

This clone was counted only a few times. The chain recombines TRBV29-1 with TRBJ1-2, with D possibly TRBD1 on 6 matching bases. Trimming left V 8 bases short and J 3 bases short, with 13 bases between. Per germline, CDR1 SQVTM and CDR2 ANQGSEA. CDR3 length equals 12 residues. The CDR3 DNA follows: TGCAGCTCCGAGGACAGTCACTATGGCTACACCTTC. Residues: CSSEDSHYGYTF.

In the case of this clone: Germline is not matched at one junction end, which may reflect a read error. The genes are TRBV5-6 and TRBJ1-1; 8 bases map to TRBD1. CDR1 is SGHDT and CDR2 is YYEEEE in the germline V gene. The CDR3 runs to 15 residues. The CDR3 DNA sequence: TGTGCCAGCAACTTGCGGCAGGGGGCGAACACTGAAGCTTTCTTT. This sequence encodes CASNLRQGANTEAFF.

The chain joins TRBV4-2 to TRBJ1-1, with D perhaps TRBD1 (5 bases). Trimming removed 0 bases from V and 6 bases from J, with 11 bases in between. The CDR3 is made up of 14 amino acids. CDR1 LGHNA and CDR2 YNFKEQ come from the germline V gene. CDR3 nucleotide sequence: TGTGCCAGCAGCCAAGAGAGTAGACAGTCTGAAGCTTTCTTT. Translating it yields CASSQESRQSEAFF.

The rearrangement links TRBV3-1 (or the pseudogene TRBV3-2) to TRBJ2-7, with 15 bases identical to TRBD2. Germline loops: CDR1 LGHDT, CDR2 YNNKEL (reference sequence). The J segment lost 0 bases and the V segment lost 3 bases, leaving 15 bases of the junction unmatched. There are 21 residues in the CDR3. The CDR3 DNA sequence: TGTGCCAGCAGCCAGGCCTTCTTGGGACTAGCGGGAGGTTTGAGCTCCTACGAGCAGTACTTC. Translated, it gives CASSQAFLGLAGGLSSYEQYF.

The rearrangement joins TRBV30 to TRBJ2-2; 12 positions agree with TRBD2. V dropped 0 bases and J dropped 5; count of bases not matched to a gene: 10. Germline V lookup: CDR1 GTSNPN, CDR2 SVGIG (reference sequence). CDR3 length equals 18 residues. The CDR3 reads CAWSVVPSGRARTGELFF. The CDR3 nucleotides are TGTGCCTGGAGTGTAGTACCTAGCGGGAGGGCCAGGACCGGGGAGCTGTTTTTT.

In DNA, the CDR3 is TGTGCCAGCACGGGAGGCGACAACCAAGAGACCCAGTACTTC. Encoded protein: CASTGGDNQETQYF. This rearrangement joins TRBV6-5 to TRBJ2-5, with 7 positions matching TRBD2. This CDR3 has 14 residues. V shed 7 bases and J 0 bases; nucleotides not matched to a gene: 5. Germline values: CDR1 MNHEY, CDR2 SVGAGI.

V usage is TRBV9 and J usage is TRBJ1-2; 8 bases align to TRBD1. After removal of 0 bases from V and 8 bases from J, the junction contained 6 bases not matched to a gene. This CDR3 region has 14 residues. The V gene's germline CDR1 is SGDLS and CDR2 YYNGEE. The DNA of the CDR3 is TGTGCCAGCAGCGTAGTCCAGGGGGCTTGGGGCTACACCTTC. As protein: CASSVVQGAWGYTF.

The rearrangement joins TRBV5-3 to TRBJ1-2; D uncertain. TRBV5-3 is an open reading frame, and its role is uncertain. V lost 4 bases to trimming and J lost 4 bases, with 11 bases between them. The CDR3 loop spans 13 amino acids. CDR3 bases: TGTGCCAGAAGCGCCCTCGGGTTCTATGGCTACACCTTC. Translation: CARSALGFYGYTF.

V gene TRBV7-6 combines with J gene TRBJ2-5, with D hard to call. Trimming shortened V by 5 bases and J by 2 bases, and 15 bases separated the two germline ends. The CDR3 consists of 15 residues. The germline V gene has CDR1 SGHVS and CDR2 FNYEAQ. In DNA, the CDR3 is TGTGCCAGCAGCCAACCGGGTCTTGGACAAGAGACCCAGTACTTC. It yields the protein CASSQPGLGQETQYF.

This clone occurred a few times. The gene calls are TRBV7-9 and TRBJ1-4, with TRBD1 as a possible D gene (6 bases). The CDR3 is 15 amino acids. CDR1 is SEHNR, CDR2 FQNEAQ, per germline (reference sequence). V was cut by 2 bases and J by 8 bases, with 15 bases left in between. For the CDR3, the DNA is TGTGCCAGCAGCTTACAGGGACATGGGGACGAAAAACTGTTTTTT. Translated: CASSLQGHGDEKLFF.